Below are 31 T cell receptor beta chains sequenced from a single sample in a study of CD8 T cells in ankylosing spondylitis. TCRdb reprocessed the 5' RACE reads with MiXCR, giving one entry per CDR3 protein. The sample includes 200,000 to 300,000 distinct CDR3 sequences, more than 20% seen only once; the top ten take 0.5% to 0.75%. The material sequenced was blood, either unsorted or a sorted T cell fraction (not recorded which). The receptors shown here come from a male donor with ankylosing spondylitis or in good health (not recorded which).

The CDR3 reads CSVSPGPGDTQYF. Written as DNA, the CDR3 is TGCAGCGTTTCTCCTGGGCCGGGAGATACGCAGTATTTT. The chain has TRBV29-1 and TRBJ2-3; D unresolved. Trimming removed 5 bases at V and 5 bases at J, with 14 bases between. CDR3 length: 13 amino acids. Germline CDR1 SQVTM, CDR2 ANQGSEA.

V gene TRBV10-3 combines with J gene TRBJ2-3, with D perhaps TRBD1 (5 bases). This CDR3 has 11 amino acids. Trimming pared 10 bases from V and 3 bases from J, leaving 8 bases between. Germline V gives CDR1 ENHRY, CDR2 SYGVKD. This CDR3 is CATGQTDTQYF. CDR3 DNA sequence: TGTGCCACTGGACAAACAGATACGCAGTATTTT.

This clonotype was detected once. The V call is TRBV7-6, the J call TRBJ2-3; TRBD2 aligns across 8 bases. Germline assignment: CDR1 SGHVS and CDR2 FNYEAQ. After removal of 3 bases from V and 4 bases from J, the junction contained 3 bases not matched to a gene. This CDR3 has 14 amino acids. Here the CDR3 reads CASSFSGAADTQYF. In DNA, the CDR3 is TGTGCCAGCAGCTTTAGCGGGGCGGCAGATACGCAGTATTTT.

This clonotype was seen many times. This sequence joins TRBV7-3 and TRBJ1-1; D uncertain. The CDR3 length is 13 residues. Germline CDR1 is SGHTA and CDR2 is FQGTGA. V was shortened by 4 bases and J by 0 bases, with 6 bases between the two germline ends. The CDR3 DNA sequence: TGTGCCAGCAGCTCCAATTTGAACACTGAAGCTTTCTTT. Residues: CASSSNLNTEAFF.

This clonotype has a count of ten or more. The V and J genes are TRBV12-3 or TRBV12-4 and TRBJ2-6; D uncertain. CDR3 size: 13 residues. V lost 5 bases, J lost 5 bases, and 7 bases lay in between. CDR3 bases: TGTGCCAGCAGTGTAGGAAGGGCCAACGTCCTGACTTTC. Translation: CASSVGRANVLTF.

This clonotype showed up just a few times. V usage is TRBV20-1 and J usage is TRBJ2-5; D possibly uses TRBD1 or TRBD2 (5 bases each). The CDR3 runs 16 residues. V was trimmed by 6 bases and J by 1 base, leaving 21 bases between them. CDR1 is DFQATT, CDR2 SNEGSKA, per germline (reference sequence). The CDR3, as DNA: TGCAGTGCCCGGGCCCGGGACGGACTCTCCCAAGAGACCCAGTACTTC. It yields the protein CSARARDGLSQETQYF.

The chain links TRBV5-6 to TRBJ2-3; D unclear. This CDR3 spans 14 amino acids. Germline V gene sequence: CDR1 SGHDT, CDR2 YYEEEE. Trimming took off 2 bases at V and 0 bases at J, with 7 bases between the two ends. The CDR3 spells CASSLDASTDTQYF. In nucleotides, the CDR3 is TGTGCCAGCAGCTTAGACGCGAGCACAGATACGCAGTATTTT.

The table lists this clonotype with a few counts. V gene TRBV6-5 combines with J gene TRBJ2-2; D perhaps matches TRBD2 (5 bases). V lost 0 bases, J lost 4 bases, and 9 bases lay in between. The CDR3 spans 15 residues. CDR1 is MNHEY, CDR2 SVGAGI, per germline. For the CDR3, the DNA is TGTGCCAGCAGTTACTCGGGAGTGCGCACCGGGGAGCTGTTTTTT. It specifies CASSYSGVRTGELFF.

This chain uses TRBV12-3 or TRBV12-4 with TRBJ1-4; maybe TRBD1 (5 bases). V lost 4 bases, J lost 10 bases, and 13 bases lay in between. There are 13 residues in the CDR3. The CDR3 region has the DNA TGTGCCAGCAGTTCCGATTGGGGGGGAAAACTGTTTTTT. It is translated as CASSSDWGGKLFF.

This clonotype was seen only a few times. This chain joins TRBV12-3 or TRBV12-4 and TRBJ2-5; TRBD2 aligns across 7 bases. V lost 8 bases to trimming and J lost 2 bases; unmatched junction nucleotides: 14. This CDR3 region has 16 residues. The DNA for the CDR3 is TGTGCCAGCGCCCCCTGGGGAGCGGGGAAACAAGAGACCCAGTACTTC. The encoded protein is CASAPWGAGKQETQYF.

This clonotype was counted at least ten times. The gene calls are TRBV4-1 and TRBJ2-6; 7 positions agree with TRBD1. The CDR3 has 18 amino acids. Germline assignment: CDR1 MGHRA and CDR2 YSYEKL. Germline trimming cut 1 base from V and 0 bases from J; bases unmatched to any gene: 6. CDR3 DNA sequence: TGCGCCAGCAGCCAAGTTAGGACAGGACCCTCTGGGGCCAACGTCCTGACTTTC. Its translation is CASSQVRTGPSGANVLTF.

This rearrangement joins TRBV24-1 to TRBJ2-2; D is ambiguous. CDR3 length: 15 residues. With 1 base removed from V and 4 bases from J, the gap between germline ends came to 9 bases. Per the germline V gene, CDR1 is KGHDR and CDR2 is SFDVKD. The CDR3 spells CATSDFGAFTGELFF. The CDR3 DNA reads TGTGCCACCAGTGATTTTGGAGCGTTCACCGGGGAGCTGTTTTTT.

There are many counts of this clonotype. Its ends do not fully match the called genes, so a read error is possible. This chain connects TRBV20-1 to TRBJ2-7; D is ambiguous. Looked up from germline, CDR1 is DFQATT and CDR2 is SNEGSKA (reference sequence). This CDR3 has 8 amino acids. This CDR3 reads CSASWGIF. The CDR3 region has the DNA TGCAGTGCTAGTTGGGGTATCTTC.

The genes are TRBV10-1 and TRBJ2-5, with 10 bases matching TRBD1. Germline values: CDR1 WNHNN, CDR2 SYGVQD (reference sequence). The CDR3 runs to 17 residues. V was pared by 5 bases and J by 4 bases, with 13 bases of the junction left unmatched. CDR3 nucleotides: TGCGCCAGCAGTCCCGGGACAGGGGCCGAAAGCCCAGAGACCCAGTACTTC. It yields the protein CASSPGTGAESPETQYF.

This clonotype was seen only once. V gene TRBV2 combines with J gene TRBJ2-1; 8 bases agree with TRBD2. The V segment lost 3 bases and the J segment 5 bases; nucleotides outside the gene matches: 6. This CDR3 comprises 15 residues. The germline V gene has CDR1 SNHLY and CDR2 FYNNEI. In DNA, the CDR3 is TGTGCCAGCAGTGATGGGATAGCGGGGAACAATGAGCAGTTCTTC. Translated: CASSDGIAGNNEQFF.

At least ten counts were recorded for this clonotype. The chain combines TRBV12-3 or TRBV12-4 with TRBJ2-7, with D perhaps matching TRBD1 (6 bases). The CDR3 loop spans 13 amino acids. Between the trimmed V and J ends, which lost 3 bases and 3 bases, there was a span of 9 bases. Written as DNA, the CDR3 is TGTGCCAGCAGTTTGGGGGCGGACTACGAGCAGTACTTC. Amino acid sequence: CASSLGADYEQYF.

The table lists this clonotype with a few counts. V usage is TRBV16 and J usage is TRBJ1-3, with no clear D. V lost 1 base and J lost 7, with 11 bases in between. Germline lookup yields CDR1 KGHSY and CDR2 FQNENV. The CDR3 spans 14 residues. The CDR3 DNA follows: TGTGCCAGCAGCCAATTCCCAGGAGAGAACACCATATATTTT. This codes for CASSQFPGENTIYF.

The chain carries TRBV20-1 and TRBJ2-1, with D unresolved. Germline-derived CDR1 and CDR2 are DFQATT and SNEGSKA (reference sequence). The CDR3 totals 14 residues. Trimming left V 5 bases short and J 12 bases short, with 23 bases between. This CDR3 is CSAPGARPTMLQFF. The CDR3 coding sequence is TGCAGTGCTCCTGGCGCGAGGCCCACAATGTTGCAGTTCTTC.

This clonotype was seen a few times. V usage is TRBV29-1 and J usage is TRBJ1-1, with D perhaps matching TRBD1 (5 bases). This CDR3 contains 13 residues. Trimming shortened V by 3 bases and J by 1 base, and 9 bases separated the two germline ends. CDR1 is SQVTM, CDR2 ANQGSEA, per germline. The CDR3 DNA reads TGCAGCGTTGAGGGACGGCAGAACACTGAAGCTTTCTTT. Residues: CSVEGRQNTEAFF. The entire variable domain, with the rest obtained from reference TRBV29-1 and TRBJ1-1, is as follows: SAVISQKPSRDICQRGTSLTIQCQVDSQVTMMFWYRQQPGQSLTLIATANQGSEATYESGFVIDKFPISRPNLTFSTLTVSNMSPEDSSIYLCSVEGRQNTEAFFGQGTRLTVV.

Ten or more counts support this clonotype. The CDR3 region has the DNA TGTGCCAGCAGCTTCGAGGCTACCACAGATACGCAGTATTTT. Its protein is CASSFEATTDTQYF. The chain links TRBV7-8 to TRBJ2-3; D is unclear. This CDR3 comprises 14 residues. V lost 3 bases to trimming and J lost 2 bases, with 9 bases between them. Germline V gives CDR1 SGHVS, CDR2 FQNEAQ.

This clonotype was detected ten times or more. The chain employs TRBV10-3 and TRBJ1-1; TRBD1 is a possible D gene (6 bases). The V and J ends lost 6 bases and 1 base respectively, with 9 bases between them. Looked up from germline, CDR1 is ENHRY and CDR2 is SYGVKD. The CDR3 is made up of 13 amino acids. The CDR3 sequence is CAISRGENTEAFF. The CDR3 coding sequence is TGTGCCATCAGCAGGGGAGAGAACACTGAAGCTTTCTTT.

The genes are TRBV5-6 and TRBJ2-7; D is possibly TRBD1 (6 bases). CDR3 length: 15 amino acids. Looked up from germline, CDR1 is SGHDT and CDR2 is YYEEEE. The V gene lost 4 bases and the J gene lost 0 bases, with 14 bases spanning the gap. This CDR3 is CASSQPGHRSYEQYF. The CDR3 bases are TGTGCCAGCAGCCAACCGGGACACCGCTCCTACGAGCAGTACTTC.

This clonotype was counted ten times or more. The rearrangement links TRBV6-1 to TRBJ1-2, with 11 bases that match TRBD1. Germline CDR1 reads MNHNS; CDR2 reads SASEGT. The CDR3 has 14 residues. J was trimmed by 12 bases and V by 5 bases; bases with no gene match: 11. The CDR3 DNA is TGTGCCAGCAGTCGCTCTGGACAGGGGGCCCGTCACACCTTC. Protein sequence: CASSRSGQGARHTF.

The CDR3 coding sequence is TGTGCCAGCAGTGAAATGGTGGGTCACACAGATACGCAGTATTTT. It codes for CASSEMVGHTDTQYF. V gene TRBV2 combines with J gene TRBJ2-3; no reliable D call. This CDR3 has 15 amino acids. Germline CDR1 is SNHLY and CDR2 is FYNNEI. Trimming shortened V by 2 bases and J by 2 bases, and 11 bases separated the two germline ends.

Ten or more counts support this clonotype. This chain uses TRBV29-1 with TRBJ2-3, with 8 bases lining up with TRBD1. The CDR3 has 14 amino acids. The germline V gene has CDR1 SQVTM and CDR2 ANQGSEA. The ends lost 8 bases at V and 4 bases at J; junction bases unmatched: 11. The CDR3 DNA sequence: TGCAGCACCCCTGGGGGACAGGTTTCAGATACGCAGTATTTT. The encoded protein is CSTPGGQVSDTQYF.

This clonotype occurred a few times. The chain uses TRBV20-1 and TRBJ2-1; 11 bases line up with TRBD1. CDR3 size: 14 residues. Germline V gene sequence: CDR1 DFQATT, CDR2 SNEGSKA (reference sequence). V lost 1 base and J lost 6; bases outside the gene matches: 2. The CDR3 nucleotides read TGCAGTGCTAGAGCCGGGACAGGGGGCAATGAGCAGTTCTTC. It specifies CSARAGTGGNEQFF.

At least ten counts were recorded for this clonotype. CDR3 in DNA: TGCAGCGGTGAGAGCGGAAAGAAGCAGTTCTTC. It encodes CSGESGKKQFF. V is TRBV29-1 and J is TRBJ2-1; maybe TRBD2 (5 bases). This CDR3 contains 11 residues. Deletions cut 7 bases from V and 11 bases from J, with 15 bases between. CDR1 and CDR2 from the germline V gene are SQVTM and ANQGSEA.

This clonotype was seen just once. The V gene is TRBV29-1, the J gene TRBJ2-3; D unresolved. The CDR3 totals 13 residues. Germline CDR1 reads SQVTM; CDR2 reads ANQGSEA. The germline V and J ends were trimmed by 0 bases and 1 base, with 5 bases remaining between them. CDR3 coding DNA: TGCAGCGTTGAAGAATCAGGCACAGATACGCAGTATTTT. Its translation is CSVEESGTDTQYF.

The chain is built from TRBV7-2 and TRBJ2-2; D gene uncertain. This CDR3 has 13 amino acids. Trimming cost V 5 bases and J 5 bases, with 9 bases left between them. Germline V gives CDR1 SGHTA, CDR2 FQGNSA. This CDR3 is CASSLHYTGELFF. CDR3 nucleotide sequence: TGTGCCAGCAGCCTCCATTATACCGGGGAGCTGTTTTTT.

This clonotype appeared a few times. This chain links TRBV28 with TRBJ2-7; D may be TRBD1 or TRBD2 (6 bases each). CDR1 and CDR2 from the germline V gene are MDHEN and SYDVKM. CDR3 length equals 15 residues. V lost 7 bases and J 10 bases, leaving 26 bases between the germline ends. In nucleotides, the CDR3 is TGTGCCAGCACCCCGCCTAAGGGGGGCGGGTTCGACCAGTACTTC. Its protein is CASTPPKGGGFDQYF.

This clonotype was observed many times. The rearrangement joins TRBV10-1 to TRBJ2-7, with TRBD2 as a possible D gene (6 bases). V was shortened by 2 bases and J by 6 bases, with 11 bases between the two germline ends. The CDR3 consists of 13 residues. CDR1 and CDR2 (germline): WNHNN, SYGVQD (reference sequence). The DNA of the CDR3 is TGCGCCAGCAGTGAGGTGGTCGGGGGCGAGCAGTACTTC. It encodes CASSEVVGGEQYF.